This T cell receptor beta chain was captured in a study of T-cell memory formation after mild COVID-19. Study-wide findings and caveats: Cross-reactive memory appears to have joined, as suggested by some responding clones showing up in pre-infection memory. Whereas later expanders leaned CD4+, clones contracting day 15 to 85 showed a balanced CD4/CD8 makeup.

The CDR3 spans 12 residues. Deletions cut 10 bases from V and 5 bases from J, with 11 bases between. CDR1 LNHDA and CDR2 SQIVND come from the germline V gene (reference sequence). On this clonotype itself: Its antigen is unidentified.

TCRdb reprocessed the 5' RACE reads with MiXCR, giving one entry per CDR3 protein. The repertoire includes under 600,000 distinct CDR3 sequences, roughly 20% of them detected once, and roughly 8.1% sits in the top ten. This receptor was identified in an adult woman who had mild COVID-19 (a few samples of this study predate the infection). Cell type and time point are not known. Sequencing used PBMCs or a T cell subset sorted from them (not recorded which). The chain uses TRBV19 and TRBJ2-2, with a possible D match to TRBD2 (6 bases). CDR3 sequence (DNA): TGTGCCACTCTACGGGGGACCGGGGAGCTGTTTTTT. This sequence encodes CATLRGTGELFF.